The following is a TCR beta chain sequence with its context. Its antigen target is currently unknown. No much larger clone is present one base from it, and per-base qualities are unavailable. The CDR3 holds 12 amino acids from the cysteine to the phenylalanine. Solely the CDR3 DNA is kept, with 36 bases framed from the first base. Unmatched junction bases come to 4, with V trimmed by 6 bases and J by 8 bases. CDR1 and CDR2 are read off the germline V gene as MNHEY and SVGAGI. In total, fewer than 750 healthy bone marrow donors made up the cohort. At the time of sampling, all cohort members were nominally healthy, though unrecorded immune exposures were likely present. The donor was CMV seropositive and was included in the group of 250 to 300 seropositive cohort members. Every donor gave a peripheral blood sample, and the peripheral blood mononuclear cells from that sample were used for TCR beta sequencing. The Qiagen DNeasy Blood Extraction Kit was used to extract genomic DNA from the blood cell samples.

This specimen comes from a study of cytomegalovirus exposure and HLA in healthy donors (TCRdb year 2017). Broadly, across the study: An earlier analysis of 587 of the donors reported 276 Gb of sequence data and 90 million to 120 million unique TCR beta sequences obtained from some 200 million T cells. About 280 gigabases of sequencing data and around 90 million unique TCR sequences made up an early release that covered roughly 670 HLA-typed donors. Among the approximately 430 genotyped donors, approximately 76% belonged to the genetic ancestry cluster associated with self-reported Caucasian donors. The study was designed to test whether signatures of past pathogen exposure could be identified by cataloging public T cell receptors. The study profiled the T cell repertoires of hundreds of subjects by immunosequencing and related them to cytomegalovirus serostatus. In addition to the first cohort of roughly 670 subjects, a separate validation cohort of 100 to 150 different subjects was used. High-throughput TCR immunosequencing, statistical association of individual TCRs with disease status, and machine learning were combined to predict cytomegalovirus infection status. A later analysis re-analyzed previously published TCR beta repertoires from roughly 690 donors and added high-resolution HLA genotyping to study TCR occurrence patterns. The later analysis used no new phenotypic data to find candidate immune exposures, relying instead on TCR beta sequences and their occurrence across donors. To decide whether each TCR beta V gene segment behaved as functional or pseudogenic, an earlier analysis of nearly 600 of the donors relied on high-throughput TCR beta sequencing. Donor age, sex, ethnicity and CMV serostatus were compiled alongside the repertoire data. Genome-wide SNP genotypes for about three fifths of the roughly 700 donors were used in a later genetic analysis, which treated that subset as a discovery cohort. Every discovery cohort repertoire had been produced on one sequencing platform. Both class I and class II loci were covered by HLA typing, at four-digit resolution. Typing coverage varied by locus: roughly 620-630 donors for A, B, C, DRB1 and DQB1; roughly 560 for DQA1; more than 600 for DPA1; roughly 450 for DPB1. Because of strong linkage in the cohort, roughly five DR-DQ haplotypes were treated as single units for association and clustering. Across 300 to 400 genotyped donors of the cohort, an average of about 240,000 unique TCR beta nucleotide sequences per donor were sequenced, and approximately 19% of those sequences were non-productive. Study-level results and caveats: A later analysis found that most CMV-associated TCR beta chains appeared HLA-restricted, with HLA associations seemingly driven largely by CMV exposure. Roughly uniform sequencing depth across donors was assumed in presence/absence analyses, although this assumption may not hold. A total of 150 to 200 TCR beta chains were listed by the study as associated with cytomegalovirus. In vitro tests confirmed that a few of the cytomegalovirus-associated TCR beta chains recognize cytomegalovirus antigens. In a later genetic analysis, a missense DCLRE1C variant was associated with V-gene and J-gene trimming of TCR beta chains, and the association was replicated in an independent cohort. The authors suggested that the approach could potentially be generalized to other disease states and immunological phenotypes. HLA typing was unavailable for some donors at each locus, so association tests used only the typed subset. In both the original and validation cohorts, the classifier was reported to diagnose cytomegalovirus status with high specificity and sensitivity. Specific HLA alleles were associated with 18,000 or so TCR beta sequences at a false discovery rate of 0.05 in a later analysis. Because the 87-base-pair reads could not distinguish some IMGT-functional V segments, including TRBV6-2 and TRBV6-3, those segments were excluded. Compared with the approximately 720-donor mean, donors in an Asian-associated ancestry cluster had fewer N-insertions in productive TCRs, according to a later genetic analysis. When HLA alleles, especially DR and DQ, strongly co-occurred, attributing TCR associations to individual alleles was difficult. Only TCR beta chains were sequenced in this cohort, and the absence of alpha or paired-chain data limited detectable features. Correlated functional status among segregating V segments might reflect linkage disequilibrium, but an unknown experimental factor could not be ruled out. The earlier analysis of nearly 600 of the donors excluded roughly 17 rarely observed V segments, including chromosome 9 orphons, because counts were too low. Most TCR sequences were observed very rarely across donors, whereas some public TCRs were present in many individuals. A further reported finding was that TCR beta sequences accurately predicted the HLA-A and HLA-B alleles for most subjects in the first cohort. According to a later analysis, TCR association rates differed among HLA loci, with DRB1 alleles showing the most associated TCRs and HLA-C alleles showing the fewest. A group of highly shared sequence variants was considered likely to be a technical artifact of the sequencing pipeline. Compared with equally common non-associated chains, HLA-associated TCR beta chains in a later analysis were more clonally expanded and had lower generation probabilities. Immune exposure information for the cohort was limited to CMV serostatus. An earlier analysis of 587 of the donors showed that most TCR beta V segments appeared in productive rearrangements either about 87% or about 30% of the time, which broadly matched IMGT annotations. In a later analysis, several top co-occurrence clusters were reported to appear linked to parvovirus B19, influenza, CMV and Epstein-Barr virus.

Preparation of the library involved the immunoSEQ multiplex PCR assay. A mixture of 60 forward primers for TCR Vbeta segments and 13 reverse primers for TCR Jbeta segments was used in the multiplex PCR. Amplification of the CDR3 region of rearranged TCR beta genes was performed with a multiplex PCR assay on genomic DNA. The Illumina HiSeq System was used to sequence the amplified TCR beta libraries as 87-base-pair reads. On the study's bioinformatics: Across the roughly 670 repertoires, a later analysis counted 60 million to 90 million unique TCR beta chains, around 11 million of which were shared by at least two donors. Raw reads were error-corrected and collapsed into unique sequences with a nearest-neighbor algorithm that merged closely related sequences to remove PCR and sequencing errors. To assign V, D and J gene segments, CDR3 sequences were aligned to IMGT reference sequences. Each retained sequence needed at least a six-nucleotide match to both a V gene segment and a J gene segment. A rearrangement counted as productive if the CDR3 had no stop codons and remained in frame with V and J, and every other rearrangement counted as non-productive. CDR3 was defined by IMGT convention, running from the second conserved V-encoded cysteine to the conserved J-encoded phenylalanine. In an earlier analysis of more than 550 of the donors, sequences lacking an unambiguous match to a single V gene segment were excluded. An earlier analysis of 587 of the donors called V segments functional above 56.7% productive rearrangements and segregating when the between-donor standard deviation exceeded 5%. A statistical classification framework was built to diagnose cytomegalovirus status from the catalog of TCR beta chain sequences. A later analysis assigned V and J genes by comparing TCR nucleotide sequences with IMGT/GENE-DB human TR gene sequences. Using the TCRdist pipeline, a later analysis assigned CDR3 sequences along with most-parsimonious VDJ recombination scenarios. In a later analysis, each TCR beta chain was defined by its CDR3 amino acid sequence together with its V-gene family, and reads without a unique V-gene family were excluded. A later analysis removed 592 highly shared, low-generation-probability nucleotide sequences to deal with suspected cross-contamination and a sequencing artifact. In a later analysis, a clonal expansion index was calculated for each public chain from normalized within-repertoire ranks of inferred template counts. In a later analysis, generation probabilities were computed with a VDJ recombination model fitted to out-of-frame rearrangements, and the resulting probabilities were checked against IGoR. Hypergeometric tests were used in a later analysis to score TCR-TCR, TCR-HLA and TCR-CMV co-occurrence, with a repertoire-size bias correction applied to the TCR pairs. In a later analysis, false discovery rates were estimated by permuting HLA or CMV assignments 20 times. In a later analysis, co-occurring TCRs were grouped using DBSCAN, and TCRdist sequence similarity was added for clustering within HLA-allele-positive subsets. Co-occurrence clustering excluded repertoires with fewer than 30,000 or more than 120,000 public chains, plus five with anomalous nucleotide sharing. In its TCRdb copy, this immuneACCESS table keeps in-frame sequences only and misses some clones. Where compared with another copy, unresolved V genes explain less than half of these, and the others have no known cause. V and J calls and clone size come straight from that table; D and trimming were deduced from the DNA. The sample includes 140,000 to 150,000 clones, with roughly three quarters observed a single time. The ten largest clones capture approximately 6.3% of the sample.

Specimen: PBMCs. The sequence was obtained from a woman in her thirties or forties in good health and CMV-seropositive. In this chain, TRBV6-5 is recombined with TRBJ1-2, and 9 bases in between align with TRBD1. The DNA is TGTGCCAGCAGACAGGGGGCAGGAGGCTACACCTTC. Its translation is CASRQGAGGYTF.